Included here is one T cell receptor (beta chain) sequence, with context. Its antigen is currently not known. No qualities accompany the bases; no much larger clone lies one base away. Donors were healthy HIV-negative adults with no recently reported acute infections or vaccinations. All donors were Caucasian adults living in Nashville, Tennessee, USA. CD8 memory samples combined magnetically selected CD45RO+ cells with CCR7-negative CD45RA+ effector memory (TemRA) cells. Blood was collected by leukapheresis, and PBMCs were isolated by Ficoll-Histopaque density gradient centrifugation and then cryopreserved in liquid nitrogen vapor phase. Purity and quantity of every magnetically sorted T cell population were checked by analytical flow cytometry. Genomic DNA was isolated from each sorted fraction and quantified by UV absorbance on a Nanodrop 2000c. Taken from the germline V gene, the CDR1 and CDR2 loops are MGHRA and YSYEKL. Reading from cysteine to phenylalanine, the CDR3 counts 16 amino acids. Just CDR3 DNA is preserved here, 48 bases in frame from base 1. The V and J ends are trimmed by 5 bases and 10 bases, leaving 21 bases between them.

This specimen belongs to a study of shared clonotypes between healthy human individuals (dated by TCRdb to 2018 to 2020). A note on the overall study: The cohort comprised a couple of women and a few men aged 18 to 49 years. To increase sequencing depth and limit assay-specific biases, TCR repertoire library preparation and sequencing were carried out by different laboratories using diverse techniques. To estimate repertoire size and how much clonotypes are shared between individuals, the study performed deep sequencing of blood TCR repertoires from about 5 healthy adults. Between about 0.9 and 9 billion PBMCs per donor were obtained by leukapheresis. For each donor, three plates each were used for CD4 naive and CD4 memory, two plates were used for CD8 naive, and one plate was used for CD8 memory. The study at large found these results: Even with the large sequencing depth, rarefaction of the sorted-subset datasets indicated that sequencing was incomplete. Larger estimated clonotype richness was generally found for naive subsets than for memory subsets. Because the study included only a small number of donors, the genetic and exposure-history diversity represented was limited. Based on pairwise subsampling, the degree of clonotype sharing among donors was expected to be affected by sequencing depth. Approximately 5% of naive CD4, roughly 3.6% of naive CD8, approximately 2% of memory CD4, and 0.4% of memory CD8 clonotypes were shared across several donors. Sampling was restricted to blood, and TCR repertoires in tissue are likely to differ from TCR repertoires in blood. Compared with non-shared clonotypes, the clonotypes found in all four sorted-subset donors had higher generation probabilities.

Using the deep immunoSEQ assay, TCR CDR3 regions were amplified from genomic DNA by multiplex PCR. Extracted genomic DNA from each cell subset was spread evenly across all wells of several immunoSEQ 96-well plates, with each plate serving as a replicate. Each replicate PCR for sorted subsets received around 200 ng genomic DNA, equal to around 32,000 T cell genomes. Purified libraries were measured with a Qubit 3.0 fluorometer, size-checked on a Bioanalyzer 2100, and measured again with the KAPA Library Quantification kit. A separate single-read 150-cycle Illumina NextSeq 550 flow cell was used to sequence each immunoSEQ 96-well plate. Processing in the source paper ran as follows. Because only junctional sequences without quality scores were contained in the immunoSEQ output, filtering matching that applied to full-length reads could not be performed. Sequences were annotated with PyIR, a Python wrapper for IgBLAST v1.9, and V/J genes and CDR3 were assigned using IMGT germline references. Reads were removed for weak V/J assignments (E-value above 1e-6), missing CDR3, stop codons, out-of-frame junctions, or ambiguous translated residues. V3J clonotypes were defined as sequences sharing the same inferred V gene, J gene, and CDR3 amino acid sequence. The percentage overlap between two repertoires was calculated by dividing the number of shared unique clonotypes by the size of the smaller repertoire. RTK rarefaction, the Chao1 estimator, and Recon v2.1 estimates of unobserved clonotypes were used to assess repertoire richness. Generation probabilities for all TCRbeta clonotypes obtained by the gDNA method from a handful of donors were computed using OLGA. Entries here come from immuneACCESS through TCRdb and include only in-frame sequences with V and J called. Some clones fail to appear in such tables; in the studies checked, an unresolved V gene covers under half of the shortfall, and the cause of the remainder is unknown. The DNA gave D and trimming, while V, J and clone size come from that table. The table for this sample lists around 320,000 clones; about nine tenths of them were counted only once. The ten largest clones represent 15% to 20% of the sample.

The sequenced sample consisted of memory CD8+ T cells sorted from blood. The sample's cell subset or site label is to be understood as: CD45RO+ cells pooled with CCR7-negative TemRA cells. The V and J genes are TRBV4-1 and TRBJ1-6; the D gene cannot be named for sure. The source of this sequence is a man younger than 35 in good health. The bases are TGCGCCAGCAGCGGACCTACTGTGGGCCTGGGATCACCCCTCCACTTT. Its translation reads: CASSGPTVGLGSPLHF.